Below are 13 T cell receptor beta chains sequenced from a single sample in a study of T-cell memory formation after mild COVID-19. TCRdb analysed the 5' RACE reads with MiXCR anew, one entry per CDR3 protein. The data show roughly 610,000 distinct CDR3 sequences, around 15% seen once. Input material: PBMCs or a T cell subset sorted from them (not recorded which). Source of these receptors: an adult woman who had mild COVID-19 (a few samples of this study predate the infection). Cell type and time point are not known.

The DNA for the CDR3 is TGTGCCACCAGTGATACCCACGGGCCGAATGAGCAGTTCTTC. It translates to CATSDTHGPNEQFF. The rearrangement uses TRBV24-1 and TRBJ2-1; no clear D gene. The length of the CDR3 is 14 residues. Trimming took 3 bases from V and 7 from J, leaving 12 bases between them. The V gene's germline CDR1 is KGHDR and CDR2 SFDVKD.

This clonotype was seen at least ten times. The chain couples TRBV20-1 to TRBJ1-1; D is ambiguous. The CDR3 runs to 11 residues. The V and J ends lost 6 bases and 2 bases respectively, with 7 bases between them. Germline V gene sequence: CDR1 DFQATT, CDR2 SNEGSKA (reference sequence). CDR3 amino acids: CSALINTEAFF. For the CDR3, the DNA is TGCAGTGCCCTGATTAACACTGAAGCTTTCTTT.

The V and J genes are TRBV5-1 and TRBJ2-7, with 7 bases matching TRBD2. Germline CDR1 SGHRS, CDR2 YFSETQ. This CDR3 spans 16 amino acids. V lost 0 bases and J lost 2; bases outside the gene matches: 8. The chain's CDR3 is CASSLVAAGVTYEQYF. DNA for the CDR3: TGCGCCAGCAGCTTGGTAGCGGCGGGGGTTACCTACGAGCAGTACTTC.

This chain links TRBV4-3 with TRBJ2-3, with TRBD2 as a possible D gene (5 bases). The CDR3 has 15 amino acids. Between the trimmed V and J ends, which lost 1 base and 2 bases, there was a span of 10 bases. Per germline, CDR1 LGHNA and CDR2 YSLEER. CDR3 nucleotides: TGCGCCAGCAGCCAAGTTGGCCTAGCCACAGATACGCAGTATTTT. This translates into CASSQVGLATDTQYF.

This clonotype was recorded at least ten times. The V call is TRBV4-1, the J call TRBJ2-7; TRBD2 is a possible D gene (6 bases). The CDR3 length is 15 residues. Trimming left V 0 bases short and J 7 bases short, with 16 bases between. Germline V CDR1 and CDR2: MGHRA, YSYEKL. The CDR3 is CASSQDPGGMREQYF. The CDR3 DNA reads TGCGCCAGCAGCCAAGATCCCGGCGGGATGAGGGAGCAGTACTTC.

This clonotype turned up a few times. The chain uses TRBV4-2 and TRBJ2-7; 9 nucleotides line up with TRBD1. This CDR3 has 15 amino acids. Unmatched junction bases numbered 11, after V lost 6 bases and J lost 5 bases. Germline V gene data show CDR1 as LGHNA and CDR2 as YNFKEQ. CDR3 DNA: TGTGCCAGCAGTGGGACGGGGGACAGGGCCAACGAGCAGTACTTC. It is translated as CASSGTGDRANEQYF.

There are a few counts of this clonotype. The rearrangement joins TRBV12-3 or TRBV12-4 to TRBJ2-2; the D gene is possibly TRBD1 (6 bases). This CDR3 is built from 16 residues. The ends were cut back, 6 bases at V and 0 bases at J, with 14 bases in the middle. CDR3 loop: CASRRRTETNTGELFF. The CDR3 DNA follows: TGTGCCAGCAGGAGACGGACAGAGACGAACACCGGGGAGCTGTTTTTT.

This clonotype showed up just a few times. CDR3 coding DNA: TGTGCCAGCAGCCAAACCGTTAGGGTTACAGGGGATCGGGCTGAGGTCTATGGCTACACCTTC. This sequence encodes CASSQTVRVTGDRAEVYGYTF. This chain links TRBV4-2 with TRBJ1-2; TRBD1 agrees at 7 bases. The germline gives CDR1 LGHNA, CDR2 YNFKEQ. The CDR3 length is 21 residues. V lost 2 bases and J lost 4; bases outside the gene matches: 25.

This sequence joins TRBV2 and TRBJ2-5; no firm D call. The length of the CDR3 is 11 residues. V gave up 10 bases and J gave up 0 bases, with 6 bases separating them. Germline V gives CDR1 SNHLY, CDR2 FYNNEI. The CDR3 DNA reads TGTGCCACCACCAACCAAGAGACCCAGTACTTC. Translation gives CATTNQETQYF.

This clonotype appeared a few times. The chain joins TRBV19 to TRBJ2-1, with D perhaps matching TRBD2 (5 bases). The CDR3 spans 15 residues. Trimming took 0 bases from V and 5 from J, leaving 11 bases between them. CDR1 is LNHDA, CDR2 SQIVND, per germline (reference sequence). As DNA, the CDR3 is TGTGCCAGTAGTATAGATCGTGGGAGAAACAATGAGCAGTTCTTC. This sequence encodes CASSIDRGRNNEQFF.

The chain is built from TRBV4-1 and TRBJ1-2; a possible D gene is TRBD1 (5 bases). Germline CDR1 is MGHRA and CDR2 is YSYEKL. The CDR3 has 16 amino acids. Trimming shortened V by 0 bases and J by 3 bases, and 14 bases separated the two germline ends. CDR3 loop: CASSQDRRQGYYGYTF. The CDR3 DNA reads TGCGCCAGCAGCCAAGATAGGAGGCAGGGCTACTATGGCTACACCTTC.

This clonotype came up a few times. The genes are TRBV7-3 and TRBJ2-5; D perhaps matches TRBD1 (5 bases). V lost 2 bases to trimming and J lost 4 bases, with 8 bases between them. CDR3 length: 13 amino acids. In germline, CDR1 is SGHTA, CDR2 FQGTGA. CDR3 region: CASSLGASETQYF. CDR3 DNA sequence: TGTGCCAGCAGCTTAGGGGCGTCAGAGACCCAGTACTTC.

This clonotype was counted between two and nine times. V usage is TRBV18 and J usage is TRBJ1-2; TRBD1 matches at 7 bases. Germline loops: CDR1 KGHSH, CDR2 LQKENI. The CDR3 consists of 13 residues. V lost 6 bases to trimming and J lost 7 bases; unmatched junction nucleotides: 8. This CDR3 is CASSPSEGAGYTF. The CDR3 region has the DNA TGTGCCAGCTCCCCGTCCGAGGGGGCTGGCTACACCTTC.